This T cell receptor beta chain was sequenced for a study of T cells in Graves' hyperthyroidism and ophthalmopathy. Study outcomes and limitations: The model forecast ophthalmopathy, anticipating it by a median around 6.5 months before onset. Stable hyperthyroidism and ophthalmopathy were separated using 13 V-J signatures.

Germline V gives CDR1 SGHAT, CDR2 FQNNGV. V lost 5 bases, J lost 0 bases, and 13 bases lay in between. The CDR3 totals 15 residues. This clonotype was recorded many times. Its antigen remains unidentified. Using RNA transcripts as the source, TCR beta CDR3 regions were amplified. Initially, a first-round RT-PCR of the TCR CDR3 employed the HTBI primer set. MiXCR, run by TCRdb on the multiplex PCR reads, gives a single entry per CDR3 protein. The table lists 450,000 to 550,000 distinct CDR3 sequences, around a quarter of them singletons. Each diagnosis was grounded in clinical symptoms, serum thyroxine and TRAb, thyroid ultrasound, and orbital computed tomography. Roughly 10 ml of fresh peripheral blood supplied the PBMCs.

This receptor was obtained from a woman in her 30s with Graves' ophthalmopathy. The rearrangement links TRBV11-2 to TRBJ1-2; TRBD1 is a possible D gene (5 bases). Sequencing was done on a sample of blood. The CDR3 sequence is CASSRLAGTNYGYTF. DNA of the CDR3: TGTGCCAGCAGCCGGTTGGCAGGGACTAACTATGGCTACACCTTC.